Listed here are 18 T cell receptor beta chains from one sample, sequenced in a study of spatial heterogeneity in lung cancer. Study observations and caveats: Counts of expanded alpha and beta TCRs within tumors tracked the tumor nonsynonymous mutation count.

One entry per CDR3 protein, called by TCRdb with MiXCR from the 5' RACE reads. Of approximately 4,000 distinct CDR3 sequences in the sample, roughly a third were seen once. Their recognized antigens are unknown. Time point indicated: sample taken at primary tumor resection. Sequenced here: lung tumor tissue, sampled at surgery. The receptor set was obtained from a male donor with early-stage non-small cell lung cancer.

The gene calls are TRBV6-2 or TRBV6-3 and TRBJ2-1; 9 positions match TRBD2. The CDR3 has 13 amino acids. V gave up 7 bases and J gave up 7 bases; unmatched junction bases: 5. Germline loops: CDR1 MNHEY, CDR2 SVGEGT. The CDR3: CASMRGLANEQFF. CDR3 in DNA: TGTGCCAGCATGAGAGGACTAGCGAATGAGCAGTTCTTC.

This clonotype is deemed large (0.1 to 1%). This chain links TRBV5-1 with TRBJ2-2; the D call may be TRBD1 or TRBD2 (6 bases each). Germline lookup yields CDR1 SGHRS and CDR2 YFSETQ. The CDR3 has 15 amino acids. The V and J ends lost 5 bases and 5 bases respectively, with 16 bases between them. The CDR3 coding sequence is TGCGCCAGCAGTTTCGGGAGAGGGGGAACCGGGGAGCTGTTTTTT. It codes for CASSFGRGGTGELFF. Using reference TRBV5-1 and TRBJ2-2 for the parts outside the CDR3, the full variable domain is KAGVTQTPRYLIKTRGQQVTLSCSPISGHRSVSWYQQTPGQGLQFLFEYFSETQRNKGNFPGRFSGRQFSNSRSEMNVSTLELGDSALYLCASSFGRGGTGELFFGEGSRLTVL.

A few counts support this clonotype. The rearrangement links TRBV6-1 to TRBJ2-7, with unresolved D. This CDR3 has 14 amino acids. Germline loops: CDR1 MNHNS, CDR2 SASEGT. With 0 bases removed from V and 3 bases from J, the gap between germline ends came to 9 bases. CDR3 coding DNA: TGTGCCAGCAGTGAAGCGCCGGCACTCTACGAGCAGTACTTC. The encoded protein is CASSEAPALYEQYF.

Within the sample, this clonotype is medium-sized. The V gene is TRBV19, the J gene TRBJ2-1; 9 bases align to TRBD1. CDR3 length equals 14 residues. CDR1 is LNHDA and CDR2 is SQIVND in the germline V gene (reference sequence). Trimming cost V 5 bases and J 6 bases; bases outside gene matches: 5. CDR3 coding DNA: TGTGCCAGTAGTCACCGGGACAGGGTCAATGAGCAGTTCTTC. The encoded protein is CASSHRDRVNEQFF.

This chain connects TRBV20-1 to TRBJ2-7, with 9 bases aligning to TRBD2. With 1 base clipped from V and 6 bases from J, the junction kept 7 bases outside the gene matches. This CDR3 has 14 amino acids. Germline V CDR1 and CDR2: DFQATT, SNEGSKA (reference sequence). The CDR3 spells CSARVPSGTAEQYF. The CDR3 coding sequence is TGCAGTGCTAGAGTACCTAGCGGGACCGCCGAGCAGTACTTC.

The chain uses TRBV29-1 and TRBJ2-5; D is perhaps TRBD1 (5 bases). Germline V gene data show CDR1 as SQVTM and CDR2 as ANQGSEA. Trimming removed 4 bases at V and 5 bases at J, with 8 bases between. The CDR3 contains 11 residues. CDR3 nucleotide sequence: TGCAGCGTTGGGGGCGAGGAGACCCAGTACTTC. It codes for CSVGGEETQYF.

This clonotype appeared a few times. The rearrangement joins TRBV4-1 to TRBJ2-2; a weak D match, TRBD1 (6 bases). This CDR3 contains 17 residues. Per germline, CDR1 MGHRA and CDR2 YSYEKL. Trimming cost V 0 bases and J 0 bases, with 11 bases left between them. The CDR3 DNA sequence: TGCGCCAGCAGCCAAGATGGGGCAGGGGCGAACACCGGGGAGCTGTTTTTT. Translated: CASSQDGAGANTGELFF.

The chain has TRBV11-2 and TRBJ2-3; no clear D. The length of the CDR3 is 14 residues. Germline V gene data show CDR1 as SGHAT and CDR2 as FQNNGV. V was trimmed by 2 bases and J by 3 bases, leaving 9 bases between them. The CDR3 coding sequence is TGTGCCAGCAGCTTATTGGGGAAAACAGATACGCAGTATTTT. As protein: CASSLLGKTDTQYF. Supplemented by reference TRBV11-2 and TRBJ2-3, the full variable domain reads EAGVAQSPRYKIIEKRQSVAFWCNPISGHATLYWYQQILGQGPKLLIQFQNNGVVDDSQLPKDRFSAERLKGVDSTLKIQPAKLEDSAVYLCASSLLGKTDTQYFGPGTRLTVL.

The V and J genes are TRBV7-2 and TRBJ2-5; 7 bases agree with TRBD1. The length of the CDR3 is 14 residues. Germline V CDR1 and CDR2: SGHTA, FQGNSA. Unmatched junction bases numbered 9, after V lost 4 bases and J lost 7 bases. CDR3 loop: CASSSRDRGATQYF. The CDR3 nucleotides are TGTGCCAGCAGCTCCCGGGACAGAGGTGCGACCCAGTACTTC.

The V call is TRBV7-2, the J call TRBJ2-7; D is unclear. The CDR3 loop spans 11 amino acids. The V gene lost 3 bases and the J gene lost 1 base, with 1 base spanning the gap. The germline V gene encodes CDR1 SGHTA and CDR2 FQGNSA. The CDR3 nucleotides read TGTGCCAGCAGCTTTTCCTACGAGCAGTACTTC. The encoded protein is CASSFSYEQYF. Complete variable domain (other parts from reference TRBV7-2 and TRBJ2-7): GAGVSQSPSNKVTEKGKDVELRCDPISGHTALYWYRQSLGQGLEFLIYFQGNSAPDKSGLPSDRFSAERTGGSVSTLTIQRTQQEDSAVYLCASSFSYEQYFGPGTRLTVT.

The gene calls are TRBV20-1 and TRBJ2-1; TRBD2 agrees at 13 bases. The length of the CDR3 is 17 residues. The germline CDR1 and CDR2 sequences are DFQATT and SNEGSKA (reference sequence). V lost 5 bases and J lost 0; bases outside the gene matches: 7. The CDR3 region is CSAPRTSGSYSYNEQFF. As DNA, the CDR3 is TGCAGTGCTCCTCGGACTAGCGGGAGTTACTCCTACAATGAGCAGTTCTTC.

In its sample, this clonotype was seen a few times. The chain joins TRBV6-1 to TRBJ2-4, with 13 positions matching TRBD2. V was clipped by 4 bases and J by 2 bases; unmatched bases: 8. This CDR3 spans 18 amino acids. Germline V CDR1 and CDR2: MNHNS, SASEGT. This CDR3 reads CASSGRRLAGGTKNIQYF. The CDR3 DNA reads TGTGCCAGCAGTGGGAGACGACTAGCGGGAGGAACCAAAAACATTCAGTACTTC.

The chain carries TRBV5-1 and TRBJ2-7; 8 positions match TRBD1. The CDR3 is 15 residues long. V dropped 4 bases and J dropped 1; count of bases not matched to a gene: 7. Germline assignment: CDR1 SGHRS and CDR2 YFSETQ. The CDR3 loop reads CASSPRQGRSYEQYF. The CDR3 DNA is TGCGCCAGCAGCCCGCGACAGGGGCGATCCTACGAGCAGTACTTC.

By sample fraction, this clonotype is large. The chain combines TRBV10-3 with TRBJ2-2, with 7 bases that match TRBD1. Trimming removed 7 bases from V and 7 bases from J; junction bases left unmatched: 6. There are 13 residues in the CDR3. The V gene's germline CDR1 is ENHRY and CDR2 SYGVKD. CDR3 sequence reads: CAIKVTGVGELFF. CDR3 sequence (DNA): TGTGCCATCAAAGTAACAGGGGTCGGGGAGCTGTTTTTT.

This clonotype is hyperexpanded. This sequence joins TRBV28 and TRBJ2-6; D is uncertain. The V end lost 8 bases, the J end lost 5 bases, and 13 bases lay between the germline ends. Germline CDR1 is MDHEN and CDR2 is SYDVKM. The CDR3 runs to 14 residues. DNA of the CDR3: TGTGCCAGCTCCTACCCGGGTTGGGCCAACGTCCTGACTTTC. The encoded protein is CASSYPGWANVLTF. Looking up the rest from reference TRBV28 and TRBJ2-6 gives the full variable domain: DVKVTQSSRYLVKRTGEKVFLECVQDMDHENMFWYRQDPGLGLRLIYFSYDVKMKEKGDIPEGYSVSREKKERFSLILESASTNQTSMYLCASSYPGWANVLTFGAGSRLTVL.

The chain has TRBV9 and TRBJ2-7; D ambiguous. Germline CDR1 is SGDLS and CDR2 is YYNGEE. The CDR3 sequence is 16 residues long. V lost 4 bases and J lost 0, with 17 bases in between. In DNA, the CDR3 is TGTGCCAGCAGCCAAGGGTCCCCCGGTGGCTCCTACGAGCAGTACTTC. It translates to CASSQGSPGGSYEQYF. Filled out from reference TRBV9 and TRBJ2-7, the complete variable domain reads DSGVTQTPKHLITATGQRVTLRCSPRSGDLSVYWYQQSLDQGLQFLIQYYNGEERAKGNILERFSAQQFPDLHSELNLSSLELGDSALYFCASSQGSPGGSYEQYFGPGTRLTVT.

About this clonotype itself: A read error may produce the germline difference seen at one junction end. This rearrangement joins TRBV6-5 to TRBJ2-1, with 9 bases that match TRBD2. This CDR3 region has 15 residues. Germline-derived CDR1 and CDR2 are MNHEY and SVGAGI. CDR3 nucleotide sequence: TGTGCCAGCAGTGCCGCGGGAGGGCCCCACAAGGAGCAGTTCTTC. Its protein product is CASSAAGGPHKEQFF.

The chain carries TRBV5-6 and TRBJ2-5; either TRBD1 or TRBD2 may supply D (5 bases each). Trimming stripped 2 bases from V and 5 bases from J, with 13 bases between. In germline, CDR1 is SGHDT, CDR2 YYEEEE. The length of the CDR3 is 14 residues. For the CDR3, the DNA is TGTGCCAGCAGCTTTCCCGGGACGAAGGAGACCCAGTACTTC. Its protein product is CASSFPGTKETQYF.